This T cell receptor (beta chain) was identified in a study of blood T cell repertoires in COVID-19. At the level of the study: In each case, the material was cDNA or gDNA derived from T cells, B-cell-depleted T cells, or PBMCs.

Sequenced by immunoSEQ multiplex PCR; TCRdb stores in-frame clones only, minus some. Among around 230,000 clones listed, roughly 86% were seen once. After removal of 4 bases from V and 3 bases from J, the junction contained 3 bases not matched to a gene. Germline V gene data show CDR1 as LGHDT and CDR2 as YNNKEL (reference sequence). The CDR3 loop spans 16 amino acids. Material for sequencing was PBMCs or T cells enriched from blood (not recorded which). This receptor was taken from a young man with acute COVID-19. The genes are TRBV3-1 (or the pseudogene TRBV3-2) and TRBJ2-2; 12 bases line up with TRBD2. The CDR3 loop is CASSPGLAGYTGELFF. The CDR3 DNA follows: TGTGCCAGCAGCCCCGGACTAGCGGGATACACCGGGGAGCTGTTTTTT.